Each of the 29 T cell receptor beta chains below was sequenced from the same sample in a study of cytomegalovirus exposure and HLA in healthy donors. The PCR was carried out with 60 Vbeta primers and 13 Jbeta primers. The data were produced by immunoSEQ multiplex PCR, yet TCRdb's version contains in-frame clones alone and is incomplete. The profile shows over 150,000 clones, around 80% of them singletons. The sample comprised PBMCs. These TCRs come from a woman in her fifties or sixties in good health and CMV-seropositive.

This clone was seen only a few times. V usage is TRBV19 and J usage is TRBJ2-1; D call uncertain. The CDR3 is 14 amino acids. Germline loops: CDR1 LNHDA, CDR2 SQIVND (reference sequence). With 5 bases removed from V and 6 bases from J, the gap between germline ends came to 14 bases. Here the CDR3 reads CASSPPTDLNEQFF. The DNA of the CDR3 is TGTGCCAGTAGTCCCCCCACAGATCTCAATGAGCAGTTCTTC.

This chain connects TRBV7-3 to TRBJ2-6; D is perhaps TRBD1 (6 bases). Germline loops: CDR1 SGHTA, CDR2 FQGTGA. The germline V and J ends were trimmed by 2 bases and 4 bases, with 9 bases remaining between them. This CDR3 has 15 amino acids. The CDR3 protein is CASSLDRSGANVLTF. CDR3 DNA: TGTGCCAGCAGCTTAGACAGGTCCGGGGCCAACGTCCTGACTTTC. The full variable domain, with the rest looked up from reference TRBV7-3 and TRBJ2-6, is GAGVSQTPSNKVTEKGKYVELRCDPISGHTALYWYRQSLGQGPEFLIYFQGTGAADDSGLPNDRFFAVRPEGSVSTLKIQRTERGDSAVYLCASSLDRSGANVLTFGAGSRLTVL.

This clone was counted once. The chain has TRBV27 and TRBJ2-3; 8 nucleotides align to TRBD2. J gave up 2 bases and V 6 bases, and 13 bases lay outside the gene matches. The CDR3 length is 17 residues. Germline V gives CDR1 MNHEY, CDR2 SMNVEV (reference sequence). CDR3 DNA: TGTGCCAGCAGATTTTTGGGCGGGAGGAGATACACAGATACGCAGTATTTT. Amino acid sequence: CASRFLGGRRYTDTQYF.

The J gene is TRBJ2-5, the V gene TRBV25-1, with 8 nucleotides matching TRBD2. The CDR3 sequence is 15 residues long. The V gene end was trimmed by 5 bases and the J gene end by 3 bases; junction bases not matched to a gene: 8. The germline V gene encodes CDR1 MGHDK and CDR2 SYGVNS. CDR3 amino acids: CASSHAGGRKETQYF. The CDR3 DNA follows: TGTGCCAGCAGTCATGCGGGGGGCAGGAAAGAGACCCAGTACTTC.

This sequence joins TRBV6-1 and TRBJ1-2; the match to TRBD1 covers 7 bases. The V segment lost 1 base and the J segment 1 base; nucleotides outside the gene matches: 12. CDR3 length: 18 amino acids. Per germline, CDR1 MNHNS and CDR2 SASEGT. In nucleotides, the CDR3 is TGTGCCAGCAGTGAAGTCTTAAACATCGACAGGGTTAACTATGGCTACACCTTC. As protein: CASSEVLNIDRVNYGYTF.

The CDR3: CASSLVGSTTGSTEAFF. CDR3 nucleotides: TGTGCCAGCAGCTTAGTGGGTTCTACGACGGGTAGCACTGAAGCTTTCTTT. The rearrangement uses TRBV7-8 and TRBJ1-1; no definite D call. This CDR3 contains 17 residues. V lost 1 base and J 4 bases, leaving 19 bases between the germline ends. Looked up from germline, CDR1 is SGHVS and CDR2 is FQNEAQ.

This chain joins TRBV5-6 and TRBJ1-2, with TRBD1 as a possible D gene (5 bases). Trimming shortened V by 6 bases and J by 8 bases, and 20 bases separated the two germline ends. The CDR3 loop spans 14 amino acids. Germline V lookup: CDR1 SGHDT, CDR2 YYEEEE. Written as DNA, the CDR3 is TGTGCCAGCACCTGGGAGGGGCTGATCAGGGGCTACACCTTC. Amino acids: CASTWEGLIRGYTF.

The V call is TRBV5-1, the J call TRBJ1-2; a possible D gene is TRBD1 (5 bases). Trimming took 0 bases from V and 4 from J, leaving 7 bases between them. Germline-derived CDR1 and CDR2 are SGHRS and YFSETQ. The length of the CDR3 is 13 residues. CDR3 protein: CASSLADSYGYTF. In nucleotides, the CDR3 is TGCGCCAGCAGCTTGGCCGACAGCTATGGCTACACCTTC. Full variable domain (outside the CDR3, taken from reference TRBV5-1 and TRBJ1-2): KAGVTQTPRYLIKTRGQQVTLSCSPISGHRSVSWYQQTPGQGLQFLFEYFSETQRNKGNFPGRFSGRQFSNSRSEMNVSTLELGDSALYLCASSLADSYGYTFGSGTRLTVV.

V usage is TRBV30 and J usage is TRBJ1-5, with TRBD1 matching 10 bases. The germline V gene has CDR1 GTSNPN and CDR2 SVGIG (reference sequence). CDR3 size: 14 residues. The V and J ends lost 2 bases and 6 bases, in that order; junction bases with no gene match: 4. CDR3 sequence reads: CAWSSDRGTQPQHF. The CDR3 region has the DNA TGTGCCTGGAGTTCGGACAGGGGGACTCAGCCCCAGCATTTT.

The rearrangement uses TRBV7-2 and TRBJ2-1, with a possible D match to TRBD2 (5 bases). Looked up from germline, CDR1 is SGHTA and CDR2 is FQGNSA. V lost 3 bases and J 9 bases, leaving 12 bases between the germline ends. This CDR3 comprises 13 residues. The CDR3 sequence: CASSLPEGTEQFF. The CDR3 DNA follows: TGTGCCAGCAGCTTGCCCGAGGGCACTGAGCAGTTCTTC.

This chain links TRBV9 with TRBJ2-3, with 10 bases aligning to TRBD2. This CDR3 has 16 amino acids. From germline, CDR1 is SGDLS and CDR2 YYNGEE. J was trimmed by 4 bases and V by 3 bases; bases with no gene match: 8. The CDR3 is CASSAQAGGPADTQYF. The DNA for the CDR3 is TGTGCCAGCAGCGCCCAAGCGGGGGGGCCGGCAGATACGCAGTATTTT.

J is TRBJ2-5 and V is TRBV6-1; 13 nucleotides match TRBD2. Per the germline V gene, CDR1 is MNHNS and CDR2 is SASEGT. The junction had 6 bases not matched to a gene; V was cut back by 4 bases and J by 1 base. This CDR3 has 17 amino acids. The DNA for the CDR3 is TGTGCCAGCAGTGTTCCGGGACTAGCGGGGTTCCAAGAGACCCAGTACTTC. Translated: CASSVPGLAGFQETQYF.

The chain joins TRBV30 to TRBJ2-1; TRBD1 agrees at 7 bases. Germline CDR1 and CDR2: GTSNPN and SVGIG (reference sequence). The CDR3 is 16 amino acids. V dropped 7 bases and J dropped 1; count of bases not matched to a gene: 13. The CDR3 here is CASLTVGGYSYNEQFF. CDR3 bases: TGTGCCTCCCTCACCGTAGGGGGCTATTCCTACAATGAGCAGTTCTTC.

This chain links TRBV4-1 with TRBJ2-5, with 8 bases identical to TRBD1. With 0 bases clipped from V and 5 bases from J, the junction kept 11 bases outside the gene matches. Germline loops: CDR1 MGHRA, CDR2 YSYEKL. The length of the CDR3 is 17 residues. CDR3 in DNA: TGCGCCAGCAGCCAAGATAACTTTGGACAGGGAACGGAGACCCAGTACTTC. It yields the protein CASSQDNFGQGTETQYF.

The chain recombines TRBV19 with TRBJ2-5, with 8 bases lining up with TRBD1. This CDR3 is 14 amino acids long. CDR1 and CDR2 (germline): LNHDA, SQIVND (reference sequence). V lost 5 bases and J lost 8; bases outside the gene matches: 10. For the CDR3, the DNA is TGTGCCAGTAGTCGTACGGGGACAGGTCATACCCAGTACTTC. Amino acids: CASSRTGTGHTQYF.

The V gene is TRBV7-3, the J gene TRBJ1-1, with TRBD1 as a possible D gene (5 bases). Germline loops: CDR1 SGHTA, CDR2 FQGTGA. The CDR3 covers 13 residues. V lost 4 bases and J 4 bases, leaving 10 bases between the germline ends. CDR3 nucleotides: TGTGCCAGCAGCTCGGAGGGGATCACTGAAGCTTTCTTT. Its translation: CASSSEGITEAFF.

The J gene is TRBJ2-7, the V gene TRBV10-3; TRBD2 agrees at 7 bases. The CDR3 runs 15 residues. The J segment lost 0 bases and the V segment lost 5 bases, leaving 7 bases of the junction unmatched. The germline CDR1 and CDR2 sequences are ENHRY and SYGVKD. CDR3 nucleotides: TGTGCCATCAGTCTAACGGGACTAAGCTCCTACGAGCAGTACTTC. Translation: CAISLTGLSSYEQYF.

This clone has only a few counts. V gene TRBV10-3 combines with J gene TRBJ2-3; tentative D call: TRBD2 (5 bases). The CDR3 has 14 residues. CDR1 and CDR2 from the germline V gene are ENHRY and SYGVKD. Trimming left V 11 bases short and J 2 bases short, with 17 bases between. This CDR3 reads CAGSPGVHTDTQYF. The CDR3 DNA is TGTGCCGGCTCTCCCGGGGTCCACACAGATACGCAGTATTTT.

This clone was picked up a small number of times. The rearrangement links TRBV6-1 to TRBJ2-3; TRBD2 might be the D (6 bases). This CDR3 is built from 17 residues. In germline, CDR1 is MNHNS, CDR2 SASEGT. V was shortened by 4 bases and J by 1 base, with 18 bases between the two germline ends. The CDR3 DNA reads TGTGCCAGCAGTGTGGGGACTCTGAGTTACCGCACAGATACGCAGTATTTT. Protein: CASSVGTLSYRTDTQYF.

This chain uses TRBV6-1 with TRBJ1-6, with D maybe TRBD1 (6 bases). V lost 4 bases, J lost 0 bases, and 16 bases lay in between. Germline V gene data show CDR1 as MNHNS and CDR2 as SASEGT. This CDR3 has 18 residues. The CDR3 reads CASSADGQFSSYNSPLHF. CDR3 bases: TGTGCCAGCAGTGCAGATGGACAGTTCAGCTCCTATAATTCACCCCTCCACTTT.

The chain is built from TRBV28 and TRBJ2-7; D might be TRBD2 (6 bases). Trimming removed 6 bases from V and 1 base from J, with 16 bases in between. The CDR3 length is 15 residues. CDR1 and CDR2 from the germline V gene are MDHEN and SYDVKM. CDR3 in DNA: TGTGCCAGCAGACCTCAGGGCGGGGTTTCCTACGAGCAGTACTTC. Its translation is CASRPQGGVSYEQYF.

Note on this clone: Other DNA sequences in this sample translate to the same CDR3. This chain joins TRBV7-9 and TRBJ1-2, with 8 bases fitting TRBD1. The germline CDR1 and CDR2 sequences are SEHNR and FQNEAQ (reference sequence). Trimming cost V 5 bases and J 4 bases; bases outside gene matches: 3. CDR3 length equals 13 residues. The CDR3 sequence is CASSEGQVYGYTF. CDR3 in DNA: TGTGCCAGCAGCGAGGGACAGGTCTATGGCTACACCTTC.

The CDR3 DNA sequence: TGTCTCGGGACCTACGAGCAGTACTTC. Amino acid sequence: CLGTYEQYF. J is TRBJ2-7 and V is TRBV6-4, with TRBD2 as a possible D gene (5 bases). This CDR3 is built from 9 residues. Germline CDR1 MRHNA, CDR2 SNTAGT.

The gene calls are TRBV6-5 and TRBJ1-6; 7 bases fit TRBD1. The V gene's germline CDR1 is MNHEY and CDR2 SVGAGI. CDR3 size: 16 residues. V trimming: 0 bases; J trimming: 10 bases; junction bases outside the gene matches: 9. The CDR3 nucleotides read TGTGCCAGCAGTTACTCAGGACAGGTGCACGGGTCACCCCTCCACTTT. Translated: CASSYSGQVHGSPLHF.

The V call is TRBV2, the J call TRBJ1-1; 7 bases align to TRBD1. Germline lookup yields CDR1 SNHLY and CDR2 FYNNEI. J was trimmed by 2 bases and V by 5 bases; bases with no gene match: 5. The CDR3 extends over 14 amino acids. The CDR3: CASSLRTGNTEAFF. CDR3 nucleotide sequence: TGTGCCAGCAGTCTCCGGACAGGCAACACTGAAGCTTTCTTT.

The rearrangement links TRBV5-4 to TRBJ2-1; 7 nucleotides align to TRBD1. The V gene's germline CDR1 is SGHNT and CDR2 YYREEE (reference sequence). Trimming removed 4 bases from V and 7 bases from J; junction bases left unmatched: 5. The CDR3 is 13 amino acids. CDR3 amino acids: CASSAGTVNEQFF. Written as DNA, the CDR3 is TGTGCCAGCAGCGCCGGGACAGTTAATGAGCAGTTCTTC. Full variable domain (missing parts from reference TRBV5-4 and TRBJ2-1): ETGVTQSPTHLIKTRGQQVTLRCSSQSGHNTVSWYQQALGQGPQFIFQYYREEENGRGNFPPRFSGLQFPNYSSELNVNALELDDSALYLCASSAGTVNEQFFGPGTRLTVL.

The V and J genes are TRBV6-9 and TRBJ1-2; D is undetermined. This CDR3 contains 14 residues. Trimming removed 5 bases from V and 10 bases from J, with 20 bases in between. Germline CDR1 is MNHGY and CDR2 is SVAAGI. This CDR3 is CASSTELTGSNYTF. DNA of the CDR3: TGTGCCAGCAGTACCGAACTCACGGGGTCGAACTACACCTTC.

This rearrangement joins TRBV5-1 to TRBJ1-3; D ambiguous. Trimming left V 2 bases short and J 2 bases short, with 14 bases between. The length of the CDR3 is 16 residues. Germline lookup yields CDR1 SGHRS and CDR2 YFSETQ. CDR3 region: CASSFGGLIPGNTIYF. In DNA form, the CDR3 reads TGCGCCAGCAGCTTCGGAGGGTTGATCCCTGGAAACACCATATATTTT.

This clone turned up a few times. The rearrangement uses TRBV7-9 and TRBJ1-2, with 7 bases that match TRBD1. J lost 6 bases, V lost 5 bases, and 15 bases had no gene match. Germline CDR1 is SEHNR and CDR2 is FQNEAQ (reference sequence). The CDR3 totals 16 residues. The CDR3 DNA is TGTGCCAGCAGCCCCTCCGAGAACAGGGGTGGCGATGGCTACACCTTC. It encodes CASSPSENRGGDGYTF.